Below are 2 T cell receptor beta chains sequenced from a single sample in a study of CD8 T cells in Susac syndrome. RNA, at about 0.5 to 1 ug, was reverse transcribed with random hexamers. TCRdb re-derived calls from the immunoSEQ multiplex PCR reads in MiXCR, one entry per CDR3 protein. The sample holds 130,000 to 150,000 distinct CDR3 sequences, 94% seen once. The specimen was CD8+ T cells from PBMCs. The receptor source for this set is a human donor in good health.

The chain joins TRBV2 to TRBJ2-3; D unclear. The CDR3 is 13 residues long. Germline V lookup: CDR1 SNHLY, CDR2 FYNNEI. V gave up 2 bases and J gave up 3 bases, with 6 bases separating them. The CDR3 coding sequence is TGTGCCAGCAGTGAAAGTAGAACAGATACGCAGTATTTT. It codes for CASSESRTDTQYF.

The chain combines TRBV14 with TRBJ2-3; D unresolved. Looked up from germline, CDR1 is SGHDN and CDR2 is FVKESK. V was clipped by 4 bases and J by 6 bases, with 11 bases between them. The length of the CDR3 is 13 residues. Here the CDR3 reads CASSPSTADTQYF. The DNA of the CDR3 is TGTGCCAGCAGCCCATCCACGGCTGATACGCAGTATTTT.